What follows are 14 T cell receptor beta chains derived from one specimen sequenced in a study of T cells in narcolepsy. Only in-frame clones appear in the TCRdb table, and some are missing; sequencing was by immunoSEQ multiplex PCR. The sample contains 30,000 to 35,000 clones, around 77% of which appear only once. Sequencing input: memory (CD45RA-) CD4+ T cells from blood. Receptors originate from a human donor in good health.

This clone was seen more than once but under ten times. CDR3 in DNA: TGTGCCAGCAGCCCGATCGGCACTAAAAACATTCAGTACTTC. Translation gives CASSPIGTKNIQYF. This chain connects TRBV11-2 to TRBJ2-4; D not certain. V lost 5 bases, J lost 4 bases, and 12 bases lay in between. The germline gives CDR1 SGHAT, CDR2 FQNNGV. This CDR3 spans 14 amino acids.

V and J are TRBV27 and TRBJ2-7; perhaps TRBD2 as D (5 bases). The CDR3 contains 12 residues. Germline CDR1 is MNHEY and CDR2 is SMNVEV (reference sequence). V dropped 11 bases and J dropped 3 bases, with 14 bases sitting between them. The CDR3 DNA follows: TGTGCCGCGGGCCACCAAAGCTACGAGCAGTACTTC. This translates into CAAGHQSYEQYF.

The CDR3 reads CASIGLRGRRANSNQPQHF. The CDR3 nucleotides are TGTGCCAGCATTGGACTTAGGGGCCGGAGGGCCAATAGCAATCAGCCCCAGCATTTT. The chain has TRBV21-1 and TRBJ1-5. TRBV21-1 is recorded as a pseudogene. This CDR3 spans 19 amino acids.

The V call is TRBV27, the J call TRBJ2-7; TRBD1 agrees at 9 bases. The length of the CDR3 is 13 residues. CDR1 is MNHEY, CDR2 SMNVEV, per germline (reference sequence). V trimming: 8 bases; J trimming: 5 bases; junction bases outside the gene matches: 7. The CDR3 nucleotides are TGTGCCAGCCGCGGGACAGGGATCAACGAGCAGTACTTC. This sequence encodes CASRGTGINEQYF.

The chain combines TRBV11-3 with TRBJ2-1; 12 positions match TRBD2. Germline values: CDR1 SGHNT, CDR2 YENEEA. The ends lost 1 base at V and 9 bases at J; junction bases unmatched: 1. This CDR3 has 14 amino acids. CDR3 loop: CASSLVLAGGEQFF. CDR3 DNA: TGTGCCAGCAGCTTAGTACTAGCGGGAGGTGAGCAGTTCTTC.

This clone was picked up a small number of times. A junction boundary mismatches the germline segment, possibly from a read error. The rearrangement links TRBV19 to TRBJ2-3; no definite D call. The germline V gene encodes CDR1 LNHDA and CDR2 SQIVND (reference sequence). This CDR3 is built from 11 residues. The chain's CDR3 is CHTDLTDTQYF. The DNA of the CDR3 is TGCCATACGGACCTCACAGATACGCAGTATTTT.

CDR3 coding DNA: TGTGCCAGCAGTTACTCCCCTAGCGGGAGATTCGGTGAGCAGTTCTTC. Its translation is CASSYSPSGRFGEQFF. The rearrangement joins TRBV6-5 to TRBJ2-1; 10 bases match TRBD2. There are 16 residues in the CDR3. The junction had 8 bases not matched to a gene; V was cut back by 0 bases and J by 9 bases. The germline V gene encodes CDR1 MNHEY and CDR2 SVGAGI.

The genes are TRBV4-1 and TRBJ1-3; D not certain. From germline, CDR1 is MGHRA and CDR2 YSYEKL. The CDR3 runs to 16 residues. The V end was cut by 0 bases, the J end by 8 bases, with 17 bases between. The CDR3 DNA follows: TGCGCCAGCAGCCAAGATCCGGCCTCCCGGAGGGACACCATATATTTT. It is translated as CASSQDPASRRDTIYF.

This clone has just a few counts. V gene TRBV5-1 combines with J gene TRBJ2-3, with a tentative D call TRBD1 (6 bases). This CDR3 has 15 residues. The V end was cut by 4 bases, the J end by 4 bases, with 16 bases between. Germline assignment: CDR1 SGHRS and CDR2 YFSETQ. The CDR3, as DNA: TGCGCCAGCAGCCCGGACGGGGACAACTCAGATACGCAGTATTTT. It translates to CASSPDGDNSDTQYF. Using reference TRBV5-1 and TRBJ2-3 for the parts outside the CDR3, the full variable domain is KAGVTQTPRYLIKTRGQQVTLSCSPISGHRSVSWYQQTPGQGLQFLFEYFSETQRNKGNFPGRFSGRQFSNSRSEMNVSTLELGDSALYLCASSPDGDNSDTQYFGPGTRLTVL.

This clone was seen only once. This sequence joins TRBV5-6 and TRBJ2-3, with 8 nucleotides matching TRBD1. The CDR3 sequence is 14 residues long. Trimming cost V 4 bases and J 4 bases; bases outside gene matches: 5. Looked up from germline, CDR1 is SGHDT and CDR2 is YYEEEE. This CDR3 is CASSGDRSADTQYF. CDR3 coding DNA: TGTGCCAGCAGCGGGGACAGGTCTGCAGATACGCAGTATTTT.

J is TRBJ2-7 and V is TRBV7-2; TRBD2 is a possible D gene (6 bases). V lost 2 bases and J 7 bases, leaving 15 bases between the germline ends. Germline CDR1 is SGHTA and CDR2 is FQGNSA. This CDR3 spans 14 amino acids. The CDR3 loop is CASSLKVARGEQYF. CDR3 coding DNA: TGTGCCAGCAGCTTAAAGGTCGCCCGGGGGGAGCAGTACTTC.

The CDR3 nucleotides are TGTGCCATCAGTGACAGGGACGATCAGCCCCAGCATTTT. Translation gives CAISDRDDQPQHF. The V and J genes are TRBV10-3 and TRBJ1-5, with TRBD1 as a possible D gene (5 bases). The germline gives CDR1 ENHRY, CDR2 SYGVKD. Between the trimmed V and J ends, which lost 3 bases and 5 bases, there was a span of 8 bases. The CDR3 has 13 amino acids.

This clone was observed a single time. CDR3 in amino acids: CASSHLRLAGGDTQYF. CDR3 nucleotides: TGCGCCAGCAGCCATCTTAGACTAGCGGGAGGAGATACGCAGTATTTT. This chain uses TRBV4-1 with TRBJ2-3, with 13 bases fitting TRBD2. The J segment lost 5 bases and the V segment lost 3 bases, leaving 5 bases of the junction unmatched. Germline assignment: CDR1 MGHRA and CDR2 YSYEKL. This CDR3 comprises 16 residues.

The rearrangement links TRBV7-3 to TRBJ2-6; D is unresolved. The V and J ends lost 4 bases and 1 base respectively, with 5 bases between them. The CDR3 consists of 14 residues. The V gene's germline CDR1 is SGHTA and CDR2 FQGTGA. CDR3 coding DNA: TGTGCCAGCAGCTCGAATTCTGGGGCCAACGTCCTGACTTTC. Translated, it gives CASSSNSGANVLTF.